One and the same sample provided the 26 T cell receptor beta chains below, sequenced in a study of cytomegalovirus exposure and HLA in healthy donors. PCR used 60 Vbeta primers and 13 Jbeta primers. Some clones are missing from TCRdb's copy, which holds only in-frame ones; the method was immunoSEQ multiplex PCR. The profile covers approximately 90,000 clones, with approximately 70% appearing a single time and about 15% taken by the ten largest. The sequenced material came from PBMCs. The receptors originated from a woman aged 45 to 65 in good health and CMV-seropositive.

A few counts support this clone. The chain recombines TRBV27 with TRBJ2-1; 12 bases line up with TRBD2. In germline, CDR1 is MNHEY, CDR2 SMNVEV (reference sequence). This CDR3 is 17 amino acids long. With 5 bases clipped from V and 2 bases from J, the junction kept 7 bases outside the gene matches. Here the CDR3 reads CASSTTSSGRAYNEQFF. As DNA, the CDR3 is TGTGCCAGCAGTACCACATCTAGCGGGAGGGCCTACAATGAGCAGTTCTTC.

The chain couples TRBV4-1 to TRBJ2-3; tentative D call: TRBD2 (5 bases). This CDR3 spans 16 amino acids. V dropped 0 bases and J dropped 0 bases, with 10 bases sitting between them. The V gene's germline CDR1 is MGHRA and CDR2 YSYEKL. CDR3 sequence: CASSQDEGVSTDTQYF. Here the CDR3 DNA reads TGCGCCAGCAGCCAAGATGAGGGAGTAAGCACAGATACGCAGTATTTT.

The CDR3 nucleotides are TGTGCCAGCAGCGTAGGTGGGACAACAAATGAGCAGTTCTTC. This translates into CASSVGGTTNEQFF. The chain employs TRBV9 and TRBJ2-1; the D gene is possibly TRBD1 (6 bases). This CDR3 has 14 residues. V was cut by 0 bases and J by 7 bases, with 11 bases left in between. The V gene's germline CDR1 is SGDLS and CDR2 YYNGEE.

In this sample, this clone turned up a few times. The chain recombines TRBV2 with TRBJ1-1; 8 nucleotides line up with TRBD1. V gave up 2 bases and J gave up 5 bases; unmatched junction bases: 4. CDR1 and CDR2 from the germline V gene are SNHLY and FYNNEI. The CDR3 is 14 amino acids. This CDR3 is CASSELQGGTEAFF. CDR3 coding DNA: TGTGCCAGCAGTGAACTACAGGGGGGAACTGAAGCTTTCTTT. Full variable domain (rest looked up from reference TRBV2 and TRBJ1-1): EPEVTQTPSHQVTQMGQEVILRCVPISNHLYFYWYRQILGQKVEFLVSFYNNEISEKSEIFDDQFSVERPDGSNFTLKIRSTKLEDSAMYFCASSELQGGTEAFFGQGTRLTVV.

There are a few counts of this clone. The chain uses TRBV27 and TRBJ2-1, with D possibly matching TRBD2 (5 bases). CDR1 MNHEY and CDR2 SMNVEV come from the germline V gene (reference sequence). The CDR3 consists of 15 residues. The ends were cut back, 5 bases at V and 0 bases at J, with 11 bases in the middle. CDR3 sequence reads: CASSPFSASYNEQFF. CDR3 nucleotide sequence: TGTGCCAGCAGTCCCTTTAGCGCCTCCTACAATGAGCAGTTCTTC.

This clone showed up just a few times. The rearrangement uses TRBV28 and TRBJ2-4, with TRBD1 matching over 7 bases. Germline loops: CDR1 MDHEN, CDR2 SYDVKM. There are 15 residues in the CDR3. After removal of 7 bases from V and 1 base from J, the junction contained 7 bases not matched to a gene. CDR3 in amino acids: CASIRQGLAKNIQYF. As DNA, the CDR3 is TGTGCCAGCATACGACAGGGTTTGGCCAAAAACATTCAGTACTTC.

This chain uses TRBV28 with TRBJ2-7; maybe TRBD1 (5 bases). With 5 bases removed from V and 3 bases from J, the gap between germline ends came to 17 bases. Germline V gene data show CDR1 as MDHEN and CDR2 as SYDVKM. The CDR3 loop spans 15 amino acids. The DNA for the CDR3 is TGTGCCAGCAGTGGGCCAGGGATGGGGCTCTACGAGCAGTACTTC. As protein: CASSGPGMGLYEQYF.

The V call is TRBV13, the J call TRBJ2-5; TRBD2 matches 12 bases. Looked up from germline, CDR1 is PRHDT and CDR2 is FYEKMQ (reference sequence). This CDR3 region has 14 residues. Trimming at V came to 4 bases and at J to 5 bases, leaving 2 bases not matched to a gene. CDR3 nucleotide sequence: TGTGCCAGCAGCTGGGGGACTAGCGGGGAGACCCAGTACTTC. Amino acid sequence: CASSWGTSGETQYF.

Concerning this clone: Other nucleotide sequences from this sample produce the same CDR3. V usage is TRBV29-1 and J usage is TRBJ2-2, with 8 bases that match TRBD1. CDR3 length: 15 residues. V lost 1 base and J lost 4; bases outside the gene matches: 5. CDR1 and CDR2 from the germline V gene are SQVTM and ANQGSEA. CDR3 sequence: CSVEGGQGATGELFF. CDR3 sequence (DNA): TGCAGCGTTGAAGGAGGACAGGGAGCCACCGGGGAGCTGTTTTTT.

This chain uses TRBV11-2 with TRBJ2-3; D gene unclear. In germline, CDR1 is SGHAT, CDR2 FQNNGV. With 1 base removed from V and 4 bases from J, the gap between germline ends came to 6 bases. CDR3 length: 13 residues. CDR3 protein: CASSLAEADTQYF. DNA for the CDR3: TGTGCCAGCAGCTTAGCCGAGGCAGATACGCAGTATTTT.

The rearrangement links TRBV9 to TRBJ2-1; 13 nucleotides line up with TRBD2. The ends lost 0 bases at V and 3 bases at J; junction bases unmatched: 15. Germline assignment: CDR1 SGDLS and CDR2 YYNGEE. The CDR3 runs 21 residues. CDR3: CASSVDIRGLAGRAVYNEQFF. As DNA, the CDR3 is TGTGCCAGCAGCGTAGACATCAGGGGACTAGCGGGACGTGCCGTCTACAATGAGCAGTTCTTC. Using reference TRBV9 and TRBJ2-1 for the parts outside the CDR3, the full variable domain is DSGVTQTPKHLITATGQRVTLRCSPRSGDLSVYWYQQSLDQGLQFLIQYYNGEERAKGNILERFSAQQFPDLHSELNLSSLELGDSALYFCASSVDIRGLAGRAVYNEQFFGPGTRLTVL.

J is TRBJ2-7 and V is TRBV18, with 8 bases identical to TRBD1. This CDR3 region has 14 residues. Germline V gene data show CDR1 as KGHSH and CDR2 as LQKENI. J gave up 1 base and V 6 bases, and 5 bases lay outside the gene matches. DNA for the CDR3: TGTGCCAGCTCCATACAGGGGGTTTCCTACGAGCAGTACTTC. It specifies CASSIQGVSYEQYF.

The rearrangement uses TRBV28 and TRBJ2-6; TRBD1 agrees at 7 bases. With 6 bases clipped from V and 2 bases from J, the junction kept 1 base outside the gene matches. This CDR3 region has 14 residues. Germline loops: CDR1 MDHEN, CDR2 SYDVKM. CDR3 protein: CASSDRAGANVLTF. The CDR3 nucleotides read TGTGCCAGCAGCGACAGGGCTGGGGCCAACGTCCTGACTTTC.

This clone was seen just once. DNA of the CDR3: TGCGCCAGCCGCCCCCAGGGGGAGACTGAAGCTTTCTTT. Translated, it gives CASRPQGETEAFF. The chain is built from TRBV4-3 and TRBJ1-1, with 7 bases fitting TRBD1. CDR1 and CDR2 (germline): LGHNA, YSLEER. The CDR3 runs 13 residues. V lost 8 bases and J lost 5; bases outside the gene matches: 8.

This chain joins TRBV19 and TRBJ2-3; tentative D call: TRBD2 (6 bases). The CDR3 sequence is 13 residues long. Germline CDR1 is LNHDA and CDR2 is SQIVND (reference sequence). Deletions cut 7 bases from V and 3 bases from J, with 11 bases between. The CDR3 bases are TGTGCCAGTAACCGGGAGCGAACAGATACGCAGTATTTT. Residues: CASNRERTDTQYF.

The V call is TRBV2, the J call TRBJ1-5; D remains unclear. Germline V gives CDR1 SNHLY, CDR2 FYNNEI. This CDR3 spans 15 amino acids. Trimming stripped 2 bases from V and 7 bases from J, with 15 bases between. CDR3 residues: CASSETRGRGQPQHF. DNA of the CDR3: TGTGCCAGCAGTGAAACTCGAGGAAGAGGGCAGCCCCAGCATTTT.

CDR3 DNA: TGTGCCAGCTCACCCGAAAGGGGTGAGCCCCAGCATTTT. It translates to CASSPERGEPQHF. The chain is built from TRBV18 and TRBJ1-5; D is possibly TRBD1 (5 bases). Germline V gene lookup returns CDR1 KGHSH and CDR2 LQKENI. The ends were cut back, 3 bases at V and 8 bases at J, with 11 bases in the middle. The CDR3 has 13 amino acids.

A single count supports this clone. The chain links TRBV28 to TRBJ1-1, with D perhaps matching TRBD1 (6 bases). The CDR3 sequence is 11 residues long. Germline V gives CDR1 MDHEN, CDR2 SYDVKM. The V end lost 6 bases, the J end lost 10 bases, and 12 bases lay between the germline ends. The DNA of the CDR3 is TGTGCCAGCAGGCAGGGGAAGGGAGCTTTCTTT. Translated: CASRQGKGAFF. Variable domain in full (rest from reference TRBV28 and TRBJ1-1): DVKVTQSSRYLVKRTGEKVFLECVQDMDHENMFWYRQDPGLGLRLIYFSYDVKMKEKGDIPEGYSVSREKKERFSLILESASTNQTSMYLCASRQGKGAFFGQGTRLTVV.

The J gene is TRBJ2-7, the V gene TRBV5-1; D not resolved. CDR1 and CDR2 from the germline V gene are SGHRS and YFSETQ. The CDR3 length is 15 residues. The V gene lost 2 bases and the J gene lost 1 base, with 13 bases spanning the gap. CDR3 nucleotide sequence: TGCGCCAGCAGCTTTTGGGCAGGTTCGTCCTACGAGCAGTACTTC. Residues: CASSFWAGSSYEQYF.

The chain uses TRBV10-1 and TRBJ2-2; 7 nucleotides match TRBD2. The trim removed 1 base at V and 2 bases at J, leaving 7 bases unmatched. The CDR3 is 17 residues long. Germline assignment: CDR1 WNHNN and CDR2 SYGVQD (reference sequence). CDR3 nucleotides: TGCGCCAGCAGTGAGTTAATCCTAGCGGAAAACACCGGGGAGCTGTTTTTT. Encoded protein: CASSELILAENTGELFF.

J is TRBJ2-3 and V is TRBV6-6; D is possibly TRBD2 (5 bases). Trimming removed 2 bases at V and 5 bases at J, with 8 bases between. The germline gives CDR1 MNHNY, CDR2 SVGAGI (reference sequence). The CDR3 has 13 amino acids. This chain's CDR3 is CASSYGEGDTQYF. The CDR3 DNA follows: TGTGCCAGCAGTTACGGTGAGGGAGATACGCAGTATTTT.

The sample holds one count of this clone. The chain carries TRBV5-1 and TRBJ2-1, with TRBD2 as a possible D gene (7 bases). CDR3 length equals 13 residues. Trimming shortened V by 4 bases and J by 9 bases, and 14 bases separated the two germline ends. From germline, CDR1 is SGHRS and CDR2 YFSETQ. CDR3 coding DNA: TGCGCCAGCAGCCCCGGACTAGGGGGTGAGCAGTTCTTC. It is translated as CASSPGLGGEQFF.

V usage is TRBV7-8 and J usage is TRBJ1-5, with D possibly being TRBD1 (6 bases). Trimming removed 5 bases at V and 5 bases at J, with 13 bases between. Germline CDR1 and CDR2: SGHVS and FQNEAQ. This CDR3 region has 14 residues. The CDR3 loop reads CASSDVGAYQPQHF. The CDR3 DNA sequence: TGTGCCAGCAGCGACGTGGGGGCCTATCAGCCCCAGCATTTT.

The V and J genes are TRBV5-6 and TRBJ1-1; TRBD1 aligns across 7 bases. J gave up 1 base and V 4 bases, and 4 bases lay outside the gene matches. CDR1 and CDR2 from the germline V gene are SGHDT and YYEEEE. This CDR3 contains 14 residues. In DNA form, the CDR3 reads TGTGCCAGCAGCATGGGACAGCAGAACACTGAAGCTTTCTTT. Amino acid sequence: CASSMGQQNTEAFF.

The chain has TRBV2 and TRBJ2-1, with 7 bases aligning to TRBD2. The CDR3 spans 15 residues. V lost 4 bases, J lost 0 bases, and 3 bases stayed unmatched. Germline-derived CDR1 and CDR2 are SNHLY and FYNNEI. The CDR3 DNA is TGTGCCAGCAGTGTCGGCGGGAGCTCCTACAATGAGCAGTTCTTC. It codes for CASSVGGSSYNEQFF. Supplemented by reference TRBV2 and TRBJ2-1, the full variable domain reads EPEVTQTPSHQVTQMGQEVILRCVPISNHLYFYWYRQILGQKVEFLVSFYNNEISEKSEIFDDQFSVERPDGSNFTLKIRSTKLEDSAMYFCASSVGGSSYNEQFFGPGTRLTVL.

This clone showed up just a few times. This specimen includes other DNA sequences encoding the same CDR3. The rearrangement joins TRBV6-5 to TRBJ2-5; 7 bases fit TRBD1. The CDR3 has 16 residues. V lost 2 bases, J lost 2 bases, and 8 bases stayed unmatched. The germline gives CDR1 MNHEY, CDR2 SVGAGI. The CDR3 coding sequence is TGTGCCAGCAGTTACAGGGGGCAGGGCCCTCAAGAGACCCAGTACTTC. This encodes CASSYRGQGPQETQYF.